This T cell receptor beta chain was profiled in a study of identical twins. This clonotype was seen a handful of times. What it recognizes is unknown. Regarding the study as a whole: Cord blood beta clonotypes that were abundant carried fewer insertions, and memory repertoires showed no such trend. Zero-insertion results could be subject to partial confounding by invariant MAIT and iNKT cells. Modelling underestimated the level of out-of-frame TCR alpha sharing observed in monozygotic twins.

Template switching added a universal primer site, and cDNA bore unique molecular identifiers. Using its own MiXCR run on the 5' RACE reads, TCRdb lists one record per CDR3 protein. The table includes about 240,000 distinct CDR3 sequences, more than 9.5% detected once. Germline V lookup: CDR1 SNHLY, CDR2 FYNNEI. The germline V and J ends were trimmed by 7 bases and 0 bases, with 17 bases remaining between them. This CDR3 region has 16 residues. Another study also made use of these data, one on yellow fever vaccine responses in identical twins.

The source material was memory (CD45RO+) T cells sorted from blood. The chain recombines TRBV2 with TRBJ2-3; tentative D call: TRBD1 (5 bases). The origin of this receptor is a young woman in good health. CDR3 loop: CASITGVLRSTDTQYF. The CDR3 nucleotides are TGTGCCAGCATTACAGGAGTCCTCCGCAGCACAGATACGCAGTATTTT. Using reference TRBV2 and TRBJ2-3 for the parts outside the CDR3, the full variable domain is EPEVTQTPSHQVTQMGQEVILRCVPISNHLYFYWYRQILGQKVEFLVSFYNNEISEKSEIFDDQFSVERPDGSNFTLKIRSTKLEDSAMYFCASITGVLRSTDTQYFGPGTRLTVL.